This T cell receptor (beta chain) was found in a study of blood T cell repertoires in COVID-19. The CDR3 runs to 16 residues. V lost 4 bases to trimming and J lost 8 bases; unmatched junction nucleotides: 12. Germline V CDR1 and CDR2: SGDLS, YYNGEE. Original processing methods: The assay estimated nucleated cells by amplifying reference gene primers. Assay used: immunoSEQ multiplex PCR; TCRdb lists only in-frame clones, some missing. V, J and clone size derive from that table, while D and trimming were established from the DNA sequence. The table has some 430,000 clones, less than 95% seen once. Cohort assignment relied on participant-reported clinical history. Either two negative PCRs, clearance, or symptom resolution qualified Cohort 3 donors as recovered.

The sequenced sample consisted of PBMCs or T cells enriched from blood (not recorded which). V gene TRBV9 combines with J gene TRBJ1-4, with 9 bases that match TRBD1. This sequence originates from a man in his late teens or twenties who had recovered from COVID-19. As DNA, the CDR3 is TGTGCCAGCAGCAGAGGTGGGACAGGGTCTGGAGAAAAACTGTTTTTT. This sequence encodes CASSRGGTGSGEKLFF. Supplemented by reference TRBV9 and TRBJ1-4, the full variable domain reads DSGVTQTPKHLITATGQRVTLRCSPRSGDLSVYWYQQSLDQGLQFLIQYYNGEERAKGNILERFSAQQFPDLHSELNLSSLELGDSALYFCASSRGGTGSGEKLFFGSGTQLSVL.